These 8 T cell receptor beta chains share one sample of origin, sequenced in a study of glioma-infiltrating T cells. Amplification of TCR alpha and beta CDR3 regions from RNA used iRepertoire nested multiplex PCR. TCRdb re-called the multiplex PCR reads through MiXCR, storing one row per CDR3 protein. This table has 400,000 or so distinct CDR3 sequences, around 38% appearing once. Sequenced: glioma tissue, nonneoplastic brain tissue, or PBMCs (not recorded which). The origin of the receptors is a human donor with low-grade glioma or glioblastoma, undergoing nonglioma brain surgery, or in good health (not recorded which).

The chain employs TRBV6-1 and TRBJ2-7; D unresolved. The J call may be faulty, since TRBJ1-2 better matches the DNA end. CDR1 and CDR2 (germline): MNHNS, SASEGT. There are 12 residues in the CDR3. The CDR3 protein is CASSHSKDGYTF. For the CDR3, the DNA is TGTGCCAGCAGTCACTCCAAGGATGGCTACACCTTC.

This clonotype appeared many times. CDR3 DNA: TGTGCCAGCAGCCAAGGACTAGCAAAAAGCACAGATACGCAGTATTTT. Its translation is CASSQGLAKSTDTQYF. V gene TRBV7-2 combines with J gene TRBJ2-3, with 8 bases aligning to TRBD2. Germline V CDR1 and CDR2: SGHTA, FQGNSA. Trimming cost V 5 bases and J 0 bases; bases outside gene matches: 7. The CDR3 runs 16 residues.

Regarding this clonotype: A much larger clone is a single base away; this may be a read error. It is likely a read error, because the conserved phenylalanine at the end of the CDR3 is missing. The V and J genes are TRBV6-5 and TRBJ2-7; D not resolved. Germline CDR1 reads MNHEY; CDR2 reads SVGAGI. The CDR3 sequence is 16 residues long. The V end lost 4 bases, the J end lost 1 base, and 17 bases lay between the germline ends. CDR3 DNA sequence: TGTGCCAGCAGTTTCGTGGCCAAGATGGGTTCCTACGAGCAGTACTCC. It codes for CASSFVAKMGSYEQYS.

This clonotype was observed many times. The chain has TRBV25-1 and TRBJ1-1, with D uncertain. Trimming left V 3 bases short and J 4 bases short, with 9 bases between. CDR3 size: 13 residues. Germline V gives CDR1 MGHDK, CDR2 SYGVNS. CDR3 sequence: CASSDPGATEAFF. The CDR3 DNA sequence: TGTGCCAGCAGTGACCCCGGTGCCACTGAAGCTTTCTTT.

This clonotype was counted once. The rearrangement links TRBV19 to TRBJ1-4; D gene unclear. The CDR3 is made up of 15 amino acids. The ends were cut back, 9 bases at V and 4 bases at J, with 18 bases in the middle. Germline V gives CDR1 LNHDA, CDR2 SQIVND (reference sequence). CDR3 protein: CASSFLPLGNEKLFF. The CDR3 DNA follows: TGTGCCAGCAGTTTTCTCCCGCTTGGTAATGAAAAACTGTTTTTT.

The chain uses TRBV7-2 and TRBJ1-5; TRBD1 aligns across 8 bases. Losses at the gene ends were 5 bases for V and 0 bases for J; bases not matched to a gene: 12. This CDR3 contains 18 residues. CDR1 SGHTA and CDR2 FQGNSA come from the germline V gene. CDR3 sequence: CASSLPGQVVYSNQPQHF. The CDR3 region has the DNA TGTGCCAGCAGCCTTCCGGGACAGGTGGTATATAGCAATCAGCCCCAGCATTTT. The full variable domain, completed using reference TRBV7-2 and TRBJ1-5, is GAGVSQSPSNKVTEKGKDVELRCDPISGHTALYWYRQSLGQGLEFLIYFQGNSAPDKSGLPSDRFSAERTGGSVSTLTIQRTQQEDSAVYLCASSLPGQVVYSNQPQHFGDGTRLSIL.

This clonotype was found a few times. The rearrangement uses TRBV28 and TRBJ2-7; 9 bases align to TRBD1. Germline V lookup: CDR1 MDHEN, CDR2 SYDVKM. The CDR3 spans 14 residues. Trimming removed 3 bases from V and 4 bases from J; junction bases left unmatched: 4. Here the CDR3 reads CASSLGTGLYEQYF. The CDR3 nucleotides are TGTGCCAGCAGTTTGGGGACAGGGTTATACGAGCAGTACTTC.

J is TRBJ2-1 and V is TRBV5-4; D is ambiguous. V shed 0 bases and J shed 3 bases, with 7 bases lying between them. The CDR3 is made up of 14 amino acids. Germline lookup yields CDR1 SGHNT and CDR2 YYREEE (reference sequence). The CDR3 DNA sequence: TGTGCCAGCAGCTTGGCCTACCTCTACAATGAGCAGTTCTTC. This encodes CASSLAYLYNEQFF.